The TCR beta chain described here comes from a study of shared clonotypes between healthy human individuals. Whole-study context: In total, the donors were a couple of women and a few men aged 18 to 49.

To note about this clone: Antigen specificity is unknown.

The CDR3 sequence is 15 residues long. CDR1 SGHNT and CDR2 YENEEA come from the germline V gene. V dropped 4 bases and J dropped 0 bases, with 9 bases sitting between them. It was at deep level that the assay was run. Per sorted-subset replicate PCR, input was approximately 200 ng DNA, representing about 32,000 T cell genomes. The table came from immunoSEQ multiplex PCR; TCRdb's copy has only in-frame clones and leaves some out. The repertoire holds fewer than 1.8 million clones, 98% to 99% seen once, with about 0.34% in the top ten. Study-wide results and caveats: Incompleteness in sorted-subset sequencing, despite large depth, was shown by rarefaction.

The TCR comes from a man aged 30 to 39 in good health. This rearrangement joins TRBV11-3 to TRBJ1-4, with D tentatively TRBD1 (6 bases). Input material: naive CD4+ T cells sorted from blood. Specified subset: CD45RA+ positively selected. The CDR3 protein is CASSSTGSTNEKLFF. In DNA form, the CDR3 reads TGTGCCAGCAGCTCCACAGGGTCAACTAATGAAAAACTGTTTTTT.